This T cell receptor (beta chain) was recorded in a study of blood T cells in healthy people across ages. Whole-study results and caveats: Whereas aged donors had fewer naive CD4+ cells, long-lived donors had more of them and higher diversity.

This CDR3 has 16 amino acids. Germline trimming cut 2 bases from V and 1 base from J; bases unmatched to any gene: 6. Germline V gene sequence: CDR1 SGHRS, CDR2 YFSETQ. This clonotype has just a few counts. What it binds is unknown. Each donor had ten milliliters of peripheral blood drawn. A second PCR, run for about 7 to 12 cycles, used a sample-barcoded 5' primer plus a J-beta primer mix. TCRdb ran MiXCR on the 5' RACE reads and lists one entry per CDR3 protein. This table holds 1.5 million to 2 million distinct CDR3 sequences, about 32% found once. The sequence came from a woman aged 25 to 39 in good health. The sequenced sample consisted of blood. The V call is TRBV5-1, the J call TRBJ2-7; 10 bases align to TRBD1. CDR3 bases: TGCGCCAGCAGCTTATCGGGACAGGGGCATTCCTACGAGCAGTACTTC. This gives the protein CASSLSGQGHSYEQYF.